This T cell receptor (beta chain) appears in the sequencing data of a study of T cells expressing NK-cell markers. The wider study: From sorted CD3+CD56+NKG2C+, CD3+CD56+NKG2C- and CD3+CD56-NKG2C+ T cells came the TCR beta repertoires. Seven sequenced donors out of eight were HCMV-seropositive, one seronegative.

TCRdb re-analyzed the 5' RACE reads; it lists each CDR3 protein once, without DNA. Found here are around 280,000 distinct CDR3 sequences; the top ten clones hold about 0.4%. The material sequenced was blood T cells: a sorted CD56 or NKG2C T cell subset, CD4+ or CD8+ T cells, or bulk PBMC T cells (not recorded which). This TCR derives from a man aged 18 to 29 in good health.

The CDR3 sequence is CSVERVGGNYNEQFF. This chain connects TRBV29-1 to TRBJ2-1; TCRdb selects TRBD2, and the lack of DNA leaves this call unchecked. Germline V lookup: CDR1 SQVTM, CDR2 ANQGSEA. This CDR3 is 15 amino acids long.